This T cell receptor beta chain was recovered during a study of shared clonotypes between healthy human individuals. Germline CDR1 and CDR2: MNHEY and SVGAGI. CDR3 length: 15 amino acids. V lost 6 bases, J lost 4 bases, and 16 bases lay in between. The assay was immunoSEQ multiplex PCR, and TCRdb's table has in-frame clones only and misses some. The sample has around 1 million clones, roughly 72% seen once; the top ten hold over 1.3%. There are a few counts of this clone. This receptor was taken from a man aged 18 to 29 in good health. The sample consisted of memory CD4+ T cells sorted from blood. Subset described: CD45RA-negative fraction. The J gene is TRBJ1-3, the V gene TRBV6-5, with TRBD1 as a possible D gene (5 bases). The CDR3, as DNA: TGTGCCAGCAGCCGATCTGGGACGTCGGGAAACACCATATATTTT. It encodes CASSRSGTSGNTIYF.